This TCR beta chain came from a study of T-cell memory formation after mild COVID-19. Study-wide background: TCR clusters were largely donor specific. Study results and limitations: Whereas later expanders leaned CD4+, clones contracting day 15 to 85 showed a balanced CD4/CD8 makeup. Chiefly within CM and EM were the contracting CD4+ clones; CD8+ ones were within EMRA.

The V and J ends lost 5 bases and 3 bases, in that order; junction bases with no gene match: 11. This CDR3 region has 16 residues. Germline CDR1 reads MNHEY; CDR2 reads SMNVEV (reference sequence). This clonotype has just a few counts. Its matching antigen is unknown. TCRalpha and TCRbeta libraries used 5'RACE with constant-segment primers and UMIs. TCRdb reprocessed the 5' RACE reads with MiXCR, giving one entry per CDR3 protein. Among some 210,000 distinct CDR3 sequences listed, about 10% were seen once. This sequence originates from a man aged 18 to 30 who had mild COVID-19 (a few samples of this study predate the infection). Cell type and time point are not known. The chain is built from TRBV27 and TRBJ1-2; TRBD1 matches at 8 bases. Sequenced material: PBMCs or a T cell subset sorted from them (not recorded which). The CDR3 sequence: CASSPRTGPGDYGYTF. The CDR3 DNA reads TGTGCCAGCAGTCCCCGGACAGGGCCAGGTGACTATGGCTACACCTTC.